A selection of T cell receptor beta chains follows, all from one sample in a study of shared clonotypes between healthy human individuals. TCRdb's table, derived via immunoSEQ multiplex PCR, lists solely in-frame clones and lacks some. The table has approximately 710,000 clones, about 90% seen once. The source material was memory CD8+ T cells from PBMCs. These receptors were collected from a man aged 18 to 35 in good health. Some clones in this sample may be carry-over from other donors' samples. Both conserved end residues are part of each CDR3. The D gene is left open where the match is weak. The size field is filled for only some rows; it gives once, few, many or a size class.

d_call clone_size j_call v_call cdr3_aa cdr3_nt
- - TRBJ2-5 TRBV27 CASAYLQLRWEIWETQYF TGTGCCAGCGCATACCTCCAACTTCGGTGGGAGATCTGGGAGACCCAGTACTTC
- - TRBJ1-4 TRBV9 CASSPRLEGTATNEKLFF TGTGCCAGCAGCCCCCGCCTCGAGGGGACGGCAACTAATGAAAAACTGTTTTTT
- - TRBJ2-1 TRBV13 CASSLAPPNEQFF TGTGCCAGCAGCTTAGCCCCCCCCAATGAGCAGTTCTTC
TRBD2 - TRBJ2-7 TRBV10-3 CATGLAGGGEQYF TGTGCCACCGGACTAGCGGGAGGGGGGGAGCAGTACTTC
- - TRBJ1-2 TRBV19 CASRTVPGPDNYGYTF TGTGCCAGTCGAACGGTACCGGGACCGGATAACTATGGCTACACCTTC
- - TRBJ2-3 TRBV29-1 CSVDRDWKNPTDTQYF TGCAGCGTAGACAGGGACTGGAAGAACCCCACAGATACGCAGTATTTT
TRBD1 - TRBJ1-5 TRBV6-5 CASEQGANQPQHF TGTGCATCGGAGCAGGGGGCGAATCAGCCCCAGCATTTT
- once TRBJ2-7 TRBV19 CASSFRDVGTYEQYF TGTGCCAGTAGTTTCCGGGACGTCGGGACCTACGAGCAGTACTTC
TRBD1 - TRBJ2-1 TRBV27 CASRHLPGQGGNEQFF TGTGCCAGCAGACATTTACCGGGACAGGGGGGGAATGAGCAGTTCTTC
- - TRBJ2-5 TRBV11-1 CASSLVDETQYF TGTGCCAGCAGCTTAGTGGACGAGACCCAGTACTTC
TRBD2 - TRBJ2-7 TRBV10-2 CASSERGGRADEQYF TGCGCCAGCAGTGAACGAGGCGGGAGGGCCGACGAGCAGTACTTC
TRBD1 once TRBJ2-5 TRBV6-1 CASSGIGTGLQETQYF TGTGCCAGCAGTGGGATCGGGACAGGGCTACAAGAGACCCAGTACTTC
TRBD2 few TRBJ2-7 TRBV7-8 CASSLAGGRTYEQYF TGTGCCAGCAGCTTAGCAGGCGGGAGGACCTACGAGCAGTACTTC
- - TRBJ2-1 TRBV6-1 CASSEYKDNPNYNEQFF TGTGCCAGCAGTGAATATAAGGACAACCCTAACTACAATGAGCAGTTCTTC
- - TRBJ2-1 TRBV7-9 CASSLEQRLNSYNEQFF TGTGCCAGCAGCTTAGAGCAGCGGCTTAACTCCTACAATGAGCAGTTCTTC
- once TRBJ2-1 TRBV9 CASSPGGGSSYNEQFF TGTGCCAGCAGCCCCGGGGGCGGGAGCTCCTACAATGAGCAGTTCTTC
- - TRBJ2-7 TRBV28 CASSLFQGFNEQYF TGTGCCAGCAGTTTGTTTCAGGGATTCAACGAGCAGTACTTC
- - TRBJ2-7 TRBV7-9 CASSLEAGTSYEQYF TGTGCCAGCAGCTTAGAGGCAGGAACCTCCTACGAGCAGTACTTC
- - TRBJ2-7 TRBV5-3 CARSSLVHEQYF TGTGCCAGAAGCTCTCTCGTCCACGAGCAGTACTTC
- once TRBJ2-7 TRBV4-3 CASSQGAAVGYEQYF TGCGCCAGCAGCCAAGGGGCGGCCGTGGGCTACGAGCAGTACTTC
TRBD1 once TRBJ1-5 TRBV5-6 CASSQDRVLQPQHF TGTGCCAGCAGCCAGGACAGGGTCCTCCAGCCCCAGCATTTT
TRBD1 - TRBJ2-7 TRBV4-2 CASSPKSGTAYEQYF TGTGCCAGCAGCCCAAAGTCCGGGACAGCCTACGAGCAGTACTTC
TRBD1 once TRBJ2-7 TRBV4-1 CASSQAGQRFNYEQYF TGCGCCAGCAGCCAAGCGGGACAGCGATTCAACTACGAGCAGTACTTC
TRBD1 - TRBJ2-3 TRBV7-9 CASGPERTGSADTQYF TGTGCCAGCGGACCCGAACGGACAGGGTCCGCAGATACGCAGTATTTT
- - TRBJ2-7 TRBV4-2 CASSKSGLSYEQYF TGTGCCAGCAGCAAGTCCGGGCTGAGTTACGAGCAGTACTTC
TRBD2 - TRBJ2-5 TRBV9 CASSEGGLAETQYF TGTGCCAGCAGCGAGGGGGGACTAGCGGAGACCCAGTACTTC
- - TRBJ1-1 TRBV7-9 CASSRGREGYKGAFF TGTGCCAGCAGTAGGGGGAGGGAGGGGTATAAGGGAGCTTTCTTT
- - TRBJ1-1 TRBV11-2 CASCPGALSTEAFF TGTGCCAGCTGCCCTGGCGCATTGAGCACTGAAGCTTTCTTT
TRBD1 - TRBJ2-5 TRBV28 CASSWQGAKQETQYF TGTGCCAGCAGTTGGCAGGGGGCGAAGCAAGAGACCCAGTACTTC
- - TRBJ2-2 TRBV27 CASSFGLGTGELFF TGTGCCAGCAGTTTTGGGCTGGGTACCGGGGAGCTGTTTTTT
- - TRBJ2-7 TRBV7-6 CASSPGGLPYF TGTGCCAGCAGCCCGGGTGGGCTTCCGTACTTC
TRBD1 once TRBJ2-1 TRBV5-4 CASTGTGGAGDEQFF TGTGCCAGCACCGGGACAGGGGGCGCGGGTGATGAGCAGTTCTTC
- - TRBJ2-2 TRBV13 CASSFFLGGELFF TGTGCCAGCAGCTTTTTCCTGGGCGGGGAGCTGTTTTTT